This T cell receptor beta chain was obtained from a study of shared clonotypes between healthy human individuals. General study results and limits: All-four-donor shared clonotypes had higher generation probabilities than non-shared clonotypes did.

Assay: immunoSEQ multiplex PCR; the TCRdb copy retains only in-frame clones and omits some. The profile shows about a million clones, 65% to 75% of them singletons. Many counts were recorded for this clone. The antigen is not known. Given the absence of the conserved phenylalanine or tryptophan at the CDR3 end, a read error is likely. It is unclear where the CDR3 begins or ends on the DNA, so no DNA is shown, and the CDR3 is as TCRdb lists it. The CDR3 numbers 12 amino acids, ends counted. Germline CDR1 is SGHAT and CDR2 is FQNNGV. The rearrangement joins TRBV11-2 to TRBJ1-2. The sequencing input was memory CD4+ T cells sorted from blood. Subset meaning: CD45RA-negative fraction. The clonotype was recovered from a man between 18 and 35 years old in good health. Here the CDR3 reads CASMERGGHLRV.